A single sample gave rise to the 17 T cell receptor beta chains below, sequenced in a study of tumor and adjacent non-tumor tissue in lung cancer. This sample's RNA came from whole unsorted tissue. The normal lung tissue was taken more than 3 cm from the tumor edge. TCRbeta libraries were built with three rounds of nested PCR, modified from ARM-PCR. TCRdb re-analysed the multiplex PCR reads in MiXCR, keeping a single row per CDR3 protein. In the table there are 40,000 to 45,000 distinct CDR3 sequences, roughly 60% of which are singletons. What was sequenced was distant non-tumor lung tissue. These receptors originate from a man aged 50-59 years with non-small cell lung cancer.

The V call is TRBV18, the J call TRBJ1-5; D not resolved. Between the trimmed V and J ends, which lost 2 bases and 11 bases, there was a span of 16 bases. The CDR3 loop spans 14 amino acids. Germline loops: CDR1 KGHSH, CDR2 LQKENI. CDR3 region: CASSPYDIRQSQHF. Written as DNA, the CDR3 is TGTGCCAGCTCACCATATGATATTCGCCAGTCCCAGCATTTT.

Only a few counts were recorded for this clonotype. This sequence may be a read error, since a much larger clone differs from it by one base. The CDR3 here is CVSSLGQGNYGYTF. In nucleotides, the CDR3 is TGTGTCAGCAGTCTAGGGCAGGGGAACTATGGCTACACCTTC. This rearrangement joins TRBV6-1 to TRBJ1-2; possible D gene TRBD1, 6 bases. The germline V gene has CDR1 MNHNS and CDR2 SASEGT. The CDR3 covers 14 residues.

This clonotype was seen only once. Sequence at one end of the junction differs from germline and may be a read error. The chain links TRBV20-1 to TRBJ1-6, with unresolved D. The CDR3 sequence is 15 residues long. Germline-derived CDR1 and CDR2 are DFQATT and SNEGSKA (reference sequence). For the CDR3, the DNA is TGCAGTGCTGGGAGGATAGACTCCTATAATTCACCCCTCCATTTT. Protein sequence: CSAGRIDSYNSPLHF.

With regard to this clonotype: Since a much larger clone is just one base distant, this may be a read error. The V call is TRBV12-3 or TRBV12-4, the J call TRBJ2-1; a weak D match, TRBD2 (5 bases). CDR3 length: 11 residues. CDR3 nucleotide sequence: TGTGCCAGCAGGGATACGTGGGAGCACTTCTTC. Translation gives CASRDTWEHFF.

This clonotype was seen a handful of times. One base away lies a much larger clone, so this may be a sequencing read error. The rearrangement uses TRBV29-1 and TRBJ1-1, with D unclear. The CDR3 runs 13 residues. CDR1 and CDR2 from the germline V gene are SQVTM and ANQGSEA. The CDR3 protein is CIVERSMNTEAFF. The DNA for the CDR3 is TGCATCGTTGAAAGATCCATGAACACTGAAGCTTTCTTT.

This clonotype was recorded a few times. The chain is built from TRBV5-1 and TRBJ1-3; D ambiguous. The V end was cut by 4 bases, the J end by 3 bases, with 11 bases between. This CDR3 has 14 amino acids. The germline CDR1 and CDR2 sequences are SGHRS and YFSETQ. DNA of the CDR3: TGCGCCAGCAGCGCGGACGGTCATGGAAACACCATATATTTT. Translation: CASSADGHGNTIYF.

A remark on this clonotype: One end of the junction varies from germline; a read error may be responsible. This sequence joins TRBV4-2 and TRBJ2-3; possibly TRBD2 for D (5 bases). Looked up from germline, CDR1 is LGHNA and CDR2 is YNFKEQ. This CDR3 has 18 amino acids. The DNA of the CDR3 is TGTGCCAGCAGCGAAGTGGTCACTGCTAGCTATAGCAAAGATACGCAGTATTTT. Its translation: CASSEVVTASYSKDTQYF.

Regarding this clonotype: One junction end disagrees with the germline gene, perhaps due to a read error. The chain recombines TRBV29-1 with TRBJ2-1; 9 nucleotides agree with TRBD2. This CDR3 comprises 16 residues. Germline V lookup: CDR1 SQVTM, CDR2 ANQGSEA. CDR3 nucleotide sequence: TGCAGCGTTGTTCTGGGCGGGAGGGGCCCTAACAATGGGCAGTTCTTC. Amino acids: CSVVLGGRGPNNGQFF.

This clonotype was observed once. This may be a read error: a much more frequent sequence differs by one nucleotide. The V call is TRBV5-1, the J call TRBJ2-5; the D is unclear. The CDR3 is 14 amino acids. Germline CDR1 SGHRS, CDR2 YFSETQ. V was cut by 0 bases and J by 5 bases, with 11 bases left in between. CDR3 nucleotides: TGCGCCAGCAGCTTGGCCGTGTCGGTGGAGACCCAGTACTTC. Translating it yields CASSLAVSVETQYF. Supplemented by reference TRBV5-1 and TRBJ2-5, the full variable domain reads KAGVTQTPRYLIKTRGQQVTLSCSPISGHRSVSWYQQTPGQGLQFLFEYFSETQRNKGNFPGRFSGRQFSNSRSEMNVSTLELGDSALYLCASSLAVSVETQYFGPGTRLLVL.

A note on this clonotype: The junction shows a germline mismatch at one end, possibly a read error. The rearrangement links TRBV10-2 to TRBJ1-1; D might be TRBD1 (6 bases). CDR1 and CDR2 (germline): WSHSY, SAAADI. This CDR3 has 13 residues. The CDR3: CTSSKGVRTEAFF. The CDR3 bases are TGCACCAGTAGTAAGGGGGTACGCACTGAAGCTTTCTTT.

With regard to this clonotype: The CDR3 end shows no conserved phenylalanine or tryptophan, and so a read error is likely. It is unclear where the CDR3 begins or ends on the DNA, so no DNA is shown, and the CDR3 is as TCRdb lists it. The genes are TRBV28 and TRBJ2-7; TRBD2 is the table's D call, not checked against the DNA. Per germline, CDR1 MDHEN and CDR2 SYDVKM. The CDR3 contains 12 residues when both ends are counted. The CDR3 here is CASIDQGGIWDS.

This clonotype was detected ten times or more. The genes are TRBV5-1 and TRBJ2-1; D perhaps matches TRBD2 (6 bases). Germline V CDR1 and CDR2: SGHRS, YFSETQ. The CDR3 length is 13 residues. V lost 0 bases, J lost 10 bases, and 11 bases lay in between. Here the CDR3 reads CASSLALAYEQFF. CDR3 nucleotides: TGCGCCAGCAGCTTGGCCCTAGCGTACGAGCAGTTCTTC.

This clonotype was found once. The chain joins TRBV11-2 to TRBJ2-1; 13 bases match TRBD2. The CDR3 runs 16 residues. Germline V lookup: CDR1 SGHAT, CDR2 FQNNGV. The trim removed 10 bases at V and 11 bases at J, leaving 17 bases unmatched. CDR3: CANSVLIGLAGDKQFF. DNA of the CDR3: TGTGCCAATAGCGTACTCATCGGACTAGCGGGGGATAAGCAGTTCTTC.

As concerns this clonotype: A read error may be the cause here, since a much bigger clone is one base away. The chain employs TRBV6-1 and TRBJ2-3; D possibly corresponds to TRBD1 (6 bases). This CDR3 spans 14 amino acids. Germline CDR1 is MNHNS and CDR2 is SASEGT. The CDR3 protein is CANSKTGWTDTQYF. Written as DNA, the CDR3 is TGTGCCAACAGTAAAACAGGGTGGACAGATACGCAGTATTTT.

A note on this clonotype: At one end, the junction sequence differs from germline, possibly due to a read error. The chain carries TRBV29-1 and TRBJ1-6; TRBD1 matches at 7 bases. Germline CDR1 reads SQVTM; CDR2 reads ANQGSEA. The CDR3 is 13 residues long. The CDR3, as DNA: TGCAGCGTTCGACAGGGATGGTATTCACCCCTACACTTT. The encoded protein is CSVRQGWYSPLHF.

With regard to this clonotype: Sequence at one end of the junction differs from germline and may be a read error. This chain uses TRBV29-1 with TRBJ1-2, with D maybe TRBD1 (5 bases). The CDR3 totals 11 residues. CDR1 is SQVTM, CDR2 ANQGSEA, per germline. CDR3 coding DNA: TGCAGCGTTGAGGAACAGCGATTCGACAGCTTC. Translation: CSVEEQRFDSF.

Notes on this clonotype: At one end, the junction sequence differs from germline, possibly due to a read error. This chain connects TRBV28 to TRBJ1-2, with no clear D. The V gene's germline CDR1 is MDHEN and CDR2 SYDVKM. The CDR3 length is 15 residues. The CDR3 coding sequence is TGTGCCAACAGTCAACCAACAGATCCTAACTATGGCTACACCTTC. It codes for CANSQPTDPNYGYTF.